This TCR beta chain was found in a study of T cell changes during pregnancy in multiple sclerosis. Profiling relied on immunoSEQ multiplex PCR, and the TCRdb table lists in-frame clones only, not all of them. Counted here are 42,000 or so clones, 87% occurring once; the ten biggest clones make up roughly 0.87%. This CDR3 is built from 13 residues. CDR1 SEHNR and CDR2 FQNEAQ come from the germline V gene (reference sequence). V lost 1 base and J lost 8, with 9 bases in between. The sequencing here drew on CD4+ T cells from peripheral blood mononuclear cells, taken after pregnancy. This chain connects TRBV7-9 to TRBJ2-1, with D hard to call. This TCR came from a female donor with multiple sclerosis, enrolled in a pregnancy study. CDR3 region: CASSLVSLDEQFF. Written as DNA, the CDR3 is TGTGCCAGCAGCTTAGTTAGCCTGGATGAGCAGTTCTTC. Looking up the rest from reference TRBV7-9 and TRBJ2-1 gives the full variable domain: DTGVSQNPRHKITKRGQNVTFRCDPISEHNRLYWYRQTLGQGPEFLTYFQNEAQLEKSRLLSDRFSAERPKGSFSTLEIQRTEQGDSAMYLCASSLVSLDEQFFGPGTRLTVL.